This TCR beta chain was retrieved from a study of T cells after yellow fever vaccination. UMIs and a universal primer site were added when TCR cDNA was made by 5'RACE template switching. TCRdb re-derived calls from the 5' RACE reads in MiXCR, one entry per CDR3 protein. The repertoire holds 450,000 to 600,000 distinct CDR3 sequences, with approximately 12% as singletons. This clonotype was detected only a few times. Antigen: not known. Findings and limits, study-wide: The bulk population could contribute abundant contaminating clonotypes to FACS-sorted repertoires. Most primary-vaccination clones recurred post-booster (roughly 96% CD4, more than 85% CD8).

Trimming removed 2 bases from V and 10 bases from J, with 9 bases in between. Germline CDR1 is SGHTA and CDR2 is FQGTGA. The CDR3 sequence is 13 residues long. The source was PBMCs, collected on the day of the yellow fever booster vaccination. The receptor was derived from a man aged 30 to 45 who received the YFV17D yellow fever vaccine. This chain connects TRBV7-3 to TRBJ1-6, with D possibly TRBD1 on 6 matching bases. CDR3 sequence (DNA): TGTGCCAGCAGCTTACACAGGGAATCACCCCTCCACTTT. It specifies CASSLHRESPLHF.